One sample yielded the 23 T cell receptor beta chains listed below, sequenced in a study of control samples from healthy donors and cancer patients. Method: immunoSEQ multiplex PCR; TCRdb's copy keeps in-frame clones and lacks some. The repertoire holds more than 75,000 clones, 70% to 80% seen once, with 10% to 13% in the top ten. Sequenced material: blood. The source is a woman aged 25 to 39 in good health.

This chain connects TRBV12-3 or TRBV12-4 to TRBJ1-1, with D hard to call. The V end was cut by 1 base, the J end by 6 bases, with 6 bases between. CDR3 length: 12 residues. The CDR3 coding sequence is TGTGCCAGCAGTTTAGGTAGGTCTGAAGCTTTCTTT. Translating gives CASSLGRSEAFF.

The V gene is TRBV10-3, the J gene TRBJ1-6; TRBD1 matches 12 bases. The CDR3 runs to 14 residues. The V gene's germline CDR1 is ENHRY and CDR2 SYGVKD. The junction had 4 bases not matched to a gene; V was cut back by 6 bases and J by 10 bases. CDR3 region: CAISPGQGASPLHF. The DNA of the CDR3 is TGTGCCATCAGCCCGGGACAGGGGGCGTCACCCCTCCACTTT.

V gene TRBV12-5 combines with J gene TRBJ1-2; TRBD1 matches 7 bases. Germline V CDR1 and CDR2: LGHNT, FRNRAP. The CDR3 extends over 14 amino acids. J lost 7 bases, V lost 3 bases, and 8 bases had no gene match. CDR3 in DNA: TGTGCTAGTGGTTTAGGGACAGAAGTGGGTGGCTACACCTTC. Translating gives CASGLGTEVGGYTF.

The chain employs TRBV19 and TRBJ1-5; D uncertain. V lost 2 bases, J lost 9 bases, and 11 bases lay in between. The CDR3 covers 13 residues. Looked up from germline, CDR1 is LNHDA and CDR2 is SQIVND (reference sequence). Written as DNA, the CDR3 is TGTGCCAGTAGTATAACCGCCCGTGGGCCCCAGCATTTT. It is translated as CASSITARGPQHF.

The chain uses TRBV18 and TRBJ1-3, with unresolved D. This CDR3 comprises 16 residues. Per germline, CDR1 KGHSH and CDR2 LQKENI. The ends were cut back, 0 bases at V and 4 bases at J, with 13 bases in the middle. The CDR3 sequence is CASSPPRQAGGNTIYF. The CDR3 DNA follows: TGTGCCAGCTCACCACCGAGGCAGGCGGGAGGAAACACCATATATTTT.

This clone appeared a single time. The rearrangement links TRBV29-1 to TRBJ2-5; D perhaps matches TRBD2 (7 bases). This CDR3 spans 11 amino acids. Germline-derived CDR1 and CDR2 are SQVTM and ANQGSEA. V dropped 6 bases and J dropped 4 bases, with 9 bases sitting between them. The CDR3 is CSVGGGETQYF. The CDR3 bases are TGCAGCGTAGGGGGGGGAGAGACCCAGTACTTC.

The chain couples TRBV18 to TRBJ2-6; weak D call: TRBD2 (5 bases). The CDR3 sequence is 16 residues long. Germline CDR1 KGHSH, CDR2 LQKENI. With 2 bases removed from V and 2 bases from J, the gap between germline ends came to 10 bases. The CDR3 protein is CASSPDLAAGANVLTF. In nucleotides, the CDR3 is TGTGCCAGCTCACCAGATCTAGCTGCTGGGGCCAACGTCCTGACTTTC. Full variable domain (rest looked up from reference TRBV18 and TRBJ2-6): NAGVMQNPRHLVRRRGQEARLRCSPMKGHSHVYWYRQLPEEGLKFMVYLQKENIIDESGMPKERFSAEFPKEGPSILRIQQVVRGDSAAYFCASSPDLAAGANVLTFGAGSRLTVL.

Only a few counts were recorded for this clone. The chain uses TRBV25-1 and TRBJ2-7, with D possibly TRBD1 on 5 matching bases. V lost 9 bases, J lost 2 bases, and 17 bases lay in between. The CDR3 totals 14 residues. CDR1 MGHDK and CDR2 SYGVNS come from the germline V gene. The DNA of the CDR3 is TGTGCCAGAATACGCAGGGAAAAGGCCTACGAGCAGTACTTC. It codes for CARIRREKAYEQYF.

This chain joins TRBV5-6 and TRBJ1-2; D is perhaps TRBD1 (5 bases). The CDR3 spans 15 residues. Germline values: CDR1 SGHDT, CDR2 YYEEEE. V was trimmed by 2 bases and J by 8 bases, leaving 19 bases between them. The CDR3 protein is CASSLGQLLLVGYTF. The CDR3, as DNA: TGTGCCAGCAGCTTAGGACAACTTTTGCTTGTGGGCTACACCTTC.

The J gene is TRBJ1-1, the V gene TRBV2; D remains unclear. V lost 2 bases to trimming and J lost 1 base, with 8 bases between them. Germline V gene data show CDR1 as SNHLY and CDR2 as FYNNEI. The CDR3 spans 14 residues. The CDR3 coding sequence is TGTGCCAGCAGTGAACCGTACTGGAACACTGAAGCTTTCTTT. Translating gives CASSEPYWNTEAFF.

This clone was observed a single time. The V and J genes are TRBV5-4 and TRBJ2-7; D unresolved. The CDR3 has 13 amino acids. Trimming took 0 bases from V and 1 from J, leaving 5 bases between them. The germline gives CDR1 SGHNT, CDR2 YYREEE (reference sequence). The CDR3 protein is CASSLARSYEQYF. The CDR3 DNA sequence: TGTGCCAGCAGCTTGGCCAGGTCCTACGAGCAGTACTTC. Together with reference TRBV5-4 and TRBJ2-7, the CDR3 gives the full variable domain: ETGVTQSPTHLIKTRGQQVTLRCSSQSGHNTVSWYQQALGQGPQFIFQYYREEENGRGNFPPRFSGLQFPNYSSELNVNALELDDSALYLCASSLARSYEQYFGPGTRLTVT.

The rearrangement links TRBV4-2 to TRBJ1-1; TRBD1 aligns across 8 bases. V lost 4 bases to trimming and J lost 0 bases; unmatched junction nucleotides: 10. There are 17 residues in the CDR3. Germline V gives CDR1 LGHNA, CDR2 YNFKEQ. CDR3 sequence (DNA): TGTGCCAGCAGCCCGCGACAGGGACAGGTCGTGAACACTGAAGCTTTCTTT. This gives the protein CASSPRQGQVVNTEAFF.

V gene TRBV5-5 combines with J gene TRBJ1-5; D unresolved. The CDR3 runs 13 residues. V shed 2 bases and J shed 5 bases, with 8 bases lying between them. Germline V gives CDR1 SGHKS, CDR2 YYEKEE (reference sequence). In DNA, the CDR3 is TGTGCCAGCAGCTTAAGCGGGCATCAGCCCCAGCATTTT. Translated, it gives CASSLSGHQPQHF.

The rearrangement joins TRBV5-6 to TRBJ1-1; tentative D call: TRBD1 (5 bases). This CDR3 is built from 14 residues. Germline CDR1 and CDR2: SGHDT and YYEEEE. Deletions cut 5 bases from V and 1 base from J, with 12 bases between. The CDR3 DNA is TGTGCCAGCAGTTCAGGGACCTGGAACACTGAAGCTTTCTTT. The encoded protein is CASSSGTWNTEAFF. Full variable domain (outside the CDR3, taken from reference TRBV5-6 and TRBJ1-1): DAGVTQSPTHLIKTRGQQVTLRCSPKSGHDTVSWYQQALGQGPQFIFQYYEEEERQRGNFPDRFSGHQFPNYSSELNVNALLLGDSALYLCASSSGTWNTEAFFGQGTRLTVV.

The rearrangement joins TRBV30 to TRBJ1-6; tentative D call: TRBD1 (6 bases). CDR3 length equals 14 residues. Per germline, CDR1 GTSNPN and CDR2 SVGIG (reference sequence). V lost 5 bases, J lost 6 bases, and 14 bases lay in between. This CDR3 is CAWDVDRSNSPLHF. The CDR3 bases are TGTGCCTGGGATGTTGACAGGTCTAATTCACCCCTCCACTTT.

CDR3 loop: CASSPGQGMDEQYF. The CDR3, as DNA: TGTGCCAGCAGTCCGGGACAGGGAATGGACGAGCAGTACTTC. The chain carries TRBV6-2 or TRBV6-3 and TRBJ2-7; 9 nucleotides line up with TRBD1. The germline V gene encodes CDR1 MNHEY and CDR2 SVGEGT. The CDR3 is 14 amino acids. The trim removed 5 bases at V and 5 bases at J, leaving 7 bases unmatched.

Ten or more counts support this clone. The chain uses TRBV6-6 and TRBJ1-3, with 9 positions matching TRBD1. Germline assignment: CDR1 MNHNY and CDR2 SVGAGI (reference sequence). The CDR3 is 17 residues long. The trim removed 5 bases at V and 0 bases at J, leaving 8 bases unmatched. CDR3 region: CASSLWGQGPSGNTIYF. In nucleotides, the CDR3 is TGTGCCAGCAGTCTTTGGGGACAGGGCCCCTCTGGAAACACCATATATTTT.

V usage is TRBV4-1 and J usage is TRBJ1-1; possible D gene TRBD1, 5 bases. The CDR3 runs 15 residues. Trimming stripped 1 base from V and 5 bases from J, with 14 bases between. Germline V gene data show CDR1 as MGHRA and CDR2 as YSYEKL. The CDR3 region has the DNA TGCGCCAGCAGCCAAGTGGTGGCAAGGGGAACTGAAGCTTTCTTT. It yields the protein CASSQVVARGTEAFF.

The chain employs TRBV7-2 and TRBJ2-7; D uncertain. Looked up from germline, CDR1 is SGHTA and CDR2 is FQGNSA. The V end lost 1 base, the J end lost 6 bases, and 7 bases lay between the germline ends. The CDR3 has 12 amino acids. CDR3 region: CASSLEGLEQYF. Written as DNA, the CDR3 is TGTGCCAGCAGCTTAGAGGGCCTCGAGCAGTACTTC.

V usage is TRBV27 and J usage is TRBJ1-6, with D perhaps TRBD1 (6 bases). The CDR3 is 16 residues long. CDR1 is MNHEY, CDR2 SMNVEV, per germline (reference sequence). Trimming left V 2 bases short and J 2 bases short, with 10 bases between. Here the CDR3 DNA reads TGTGCCAGCAGTTTAGGGGGGGCGACCTATAATTCACCCCTCCACTTT. The encoded protein is CASSLGGATYNSPLHF.

The J gene is TRBJ2-3, the V gene TRBV6-5; TRBD2 aligns across 10 bases. CDR1 is MNHEY, CDR2 SVGAGI, per germline. The V and J ends lost 7 bases and 6 bases, in that order; junction bases with no gene match: 1. The CDR3 totals 12 residues. CDR3 sequence (DNA): TGTGCCAGCAATAGCGGGGGGGATACGCAGTATTTT. Translating it yields CASNSGGDTQYF.

Concerning this clone: This specimen includes other DNA sequences encoding the same CDR3. This chain uses TRBV30 with TRBJ1-3; D is unclear. V dropped 2 bases and J dropped 2 bases, with 7 bases sitting between them. Germline assignment: CDR1 GTSNPN and CDR2 SVGIG (reference sequence). The CDR3 length is 13 residues. As DNA, the CDR3 is TGTGCCTGGAGTTTGGGAACTGGAAACACCATATATTTT. Encoded protein: CAWSLGTGNTIYF.

This chain links TRBV2 with TRBJ2-5; 8 nucleotides line up with TRBD1. Germline V lookup: CDR1 SNHLY, CDR2 FYNNEI. Germline trimming cut 3 bases from V and 7 bases from J; bases unmatched to any gene: 10. The CDR3 contains 15 residues. The CDR3 sequence is CASSDRDRLRGTQYF. DNA for the CDR3: TGTGCCAGCAGTGATAGGGACAGGCTACGAGGGACCCAGTACTTC.